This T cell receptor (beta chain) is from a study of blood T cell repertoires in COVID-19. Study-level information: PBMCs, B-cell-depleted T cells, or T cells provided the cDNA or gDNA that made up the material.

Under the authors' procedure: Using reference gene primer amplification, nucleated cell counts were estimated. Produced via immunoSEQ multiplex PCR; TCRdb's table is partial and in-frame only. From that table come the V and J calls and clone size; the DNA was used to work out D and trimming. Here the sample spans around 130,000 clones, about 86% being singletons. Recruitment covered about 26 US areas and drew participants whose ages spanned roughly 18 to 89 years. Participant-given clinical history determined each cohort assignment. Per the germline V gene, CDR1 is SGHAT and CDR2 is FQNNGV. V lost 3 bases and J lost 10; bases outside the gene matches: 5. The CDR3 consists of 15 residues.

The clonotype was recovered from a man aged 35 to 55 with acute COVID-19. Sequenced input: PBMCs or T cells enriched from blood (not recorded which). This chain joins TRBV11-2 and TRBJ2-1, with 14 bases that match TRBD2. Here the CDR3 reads CASSLGLAGVGEQFF. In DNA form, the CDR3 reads TGTGCCAGCAGCTTGGGACTAGCGGGAGTCGGGGAGCAGTTCTTC.